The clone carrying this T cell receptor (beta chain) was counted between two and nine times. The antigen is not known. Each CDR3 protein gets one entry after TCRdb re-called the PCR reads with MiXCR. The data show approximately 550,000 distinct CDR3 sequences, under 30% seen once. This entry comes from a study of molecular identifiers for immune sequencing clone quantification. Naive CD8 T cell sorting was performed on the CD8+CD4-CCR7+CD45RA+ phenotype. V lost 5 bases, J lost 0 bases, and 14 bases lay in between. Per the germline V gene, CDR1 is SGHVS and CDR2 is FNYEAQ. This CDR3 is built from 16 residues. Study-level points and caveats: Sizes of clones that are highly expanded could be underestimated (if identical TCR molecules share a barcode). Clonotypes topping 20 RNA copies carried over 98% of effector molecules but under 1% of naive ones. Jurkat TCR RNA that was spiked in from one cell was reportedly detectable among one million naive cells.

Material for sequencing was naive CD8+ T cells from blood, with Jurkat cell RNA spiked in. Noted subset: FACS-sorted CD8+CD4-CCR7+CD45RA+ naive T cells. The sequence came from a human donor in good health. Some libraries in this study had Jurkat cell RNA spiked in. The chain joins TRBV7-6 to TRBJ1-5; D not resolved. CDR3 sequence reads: CASSPHGAISNQPQHF. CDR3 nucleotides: TGTGCCAGCAGCCCCCATGGCGCAATTAGCAATCAGCCCCAGCATTTT.